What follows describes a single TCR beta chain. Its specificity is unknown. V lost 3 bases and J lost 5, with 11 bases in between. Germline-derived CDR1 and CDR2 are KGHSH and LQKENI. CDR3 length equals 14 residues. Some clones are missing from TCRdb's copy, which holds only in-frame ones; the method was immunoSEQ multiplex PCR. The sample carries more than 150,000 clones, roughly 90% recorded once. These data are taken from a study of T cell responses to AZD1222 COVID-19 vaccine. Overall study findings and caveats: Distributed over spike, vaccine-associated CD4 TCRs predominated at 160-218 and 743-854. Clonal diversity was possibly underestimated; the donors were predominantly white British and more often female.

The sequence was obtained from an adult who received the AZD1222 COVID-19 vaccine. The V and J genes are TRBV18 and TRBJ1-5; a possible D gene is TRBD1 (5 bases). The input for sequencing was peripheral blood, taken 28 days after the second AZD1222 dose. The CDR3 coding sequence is TGTGCCAGCTCACCGAACCGAGGGGATCAGCCCCAGCATTTT. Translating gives CASSPNRGDQPQHF. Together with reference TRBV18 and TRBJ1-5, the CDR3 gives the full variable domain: NAGVMQNPRHLVRRRGQEARLRCSPMKGHSHVYWYRQLPEEGLKFMVYLQKENIIDESGMPKERFSAEFPKEGPSILRIQQVVRGDSAAYFCASSPNRGDQPQHFGDGTRLSIL.